This T cell receptor (beta chain) was sequenced for a study of T-cell reconstitution after alpha-beta-depleted transplantation in children. The V end was cut by 0 bases, the J end by 6 bases, with 14 bases between. Germline V gene data show CDR1 as LNHNV and CDR2 as YYDKDF (reference sequence). This CDR3 contains 15 residues. The TCRbeta library incorporated unique molecular identifiers. Using its own MiXCR run on the PCR reads, TCRdb lists one record per CDR3 protein. The sample carries about 540,000 distinct CDR3 sequences, around 19% recorded once. The receptor's source is a human donor who donated a stem cell graft to a child with acute lymphoblastic leukemia. Sequenced here: PBMCs from the stem cell graft donor, sampled from the stem cell graft. The chain is built from TRBV15 and TRBJ1-2; D possibly corresponds to TRBD1 (5 bases). The CDR3 here is CATSRDRGQGHGYTF. The CDR3, as DNA: TGTGCCACCAGCAGAGATCGCGGGCAGGGCCATGGCTACACCTTC.